This TCR beta chain stems from a study of blood T cell repertoires in COVID-19. The overall study: Italy, Spain and the United States were the sources of the convalescent and acute COVID-19 samples.

The data were produced by immunoSEQ multiplex PCR, yet TCRdb's version contains in-frame clones alone and is incomplete. The sample lists roughly 160,000 clones; 87% were seen once. This CDR3 spans 16 amino acids. Germline CDR1 reads MNHNS; CDR2 reads SASEGT. The J segment lost 1 base and the V segment lost 7 bases, leaving 10 bases of the junction unmatched. The study recruited people aged about 18 to 90 years across about 25 US areas. This chain joins TRBV6-1 and TRBJ1-1; TRBD1 matches at 9 bases. The clonotype was recovered from a woman between 45 and 65 years old who had recovered from COVID-19. What was sequenced was PBMCs or T cells enriched from blood (not recorded which). The CDR3, as DNA: TGTGCCAGCACTGACGGAGACAGGGGGTGGAACACTGAAGCTTTCTTT. Translation gives CASTDGDRGWNTEAFF.